The 16 T cell receptor beta chains reported below all come from one sample, sequenced in a study of blood T cells in healthy people across ages. The second PCR ran about 6 to 11 cycles with a sample-barcoded 5' primer and J-beta primers. TCRdb independently ran MiXCR on the 5' RACE reads; one entry per CDR3 protein. The table has 1 million or so distinct CDR3 sequences, 20% to 25% seen once. This sample was also put to use in a study of T cells of mothers and their children.

Sequencing input: blood. These receptors all stem from a girl aged 2 to 10 in good health.

The chain couples TRBV7-2 to TRBJ2-1; TRBD1 matches at 8 bases. The CDR3 runs to 17 residues. With V trimmed by 7 bases and J by 4 bases, 15 bases remained unmatched. Germline CDR1 reads SGHTA; CDR2 reads FQGNSA. The CDR3 region has the DNA TGTGCCAGCATTCTAGGGCAGGGGGCAGGCGAATACAATGAGCAGTTCTTC. It specifies CASILGQGAGEYNEQFF.

This clonotype was observed a few times. J is TRBJ2-1 and V is TRBV6-5, with D uncertain. CDR3 size: 14 residues. Germline CDR1 is MNHEY and CDR2 is SVGAGI. Trimming removed 6 bases from V and 4 bases from J, with 13 bases in between. Here the CDR3 reads CASRVKWLYNEQFF. The CDR3 bases are TGTGCCAGCAGGGTAAAGTGGCTATACAATGAGCAGTTCTTC.

In this sample, this clonotype turned up a few times. The genes are TRBV29-1 and TRBJ2-5, with 7 bases fitting TRBD1. Germline lookup yields CDR1 SQVTM and CDR2 ANQGSEA. There are 13 residues in the CDR3. The trim removed 7 bases at V and 1 base at J, leaving 6 bases unmatched. CDR3: CSATGTAQETQYF. Written as DNA, the CDR3 is TGCAGCGCGACAGGGACAGCCCAAGAGACCCAGTACTTC.

V usage is TRBV20-1 and J usage is TRBJ2-1, with 8 bases fitting TRBD2. CDR1 DFQATT and CDR2 SNEGSKA come from the germline V gene (reference sequence). Trimming removed 6 bases from V and 4 bases from J; junction bases left unmatched: 5. This CDR3 has 13 amino acids. The CDR3 sequence: CSADLAGYNEQFF. DNA of the CDR3: TGCAGTGCCGACTTAGCGGGATACAATGAGCAGTTCTTC.

This CDR3 reads CASRGVGGYIQYF. The CDR3 DNA reads as TGTGCCAGCAGGGGGGTCGGGGGCTACATTCAGTACTTC. V is TRBV27 and J is TRBJ2-4; D possibly uses TRBD1 or TRBD2 (6 bases each). This CDR3 has 13 residues. The V end lost 6 bases, the J end lost 8 bases, and 14 bases lay between the germline ends. Germline loops: CDR1 MNHEY, CDR2 SMNVEV (reference sequence).

The V call is TRBV29-1, the J call TRBJ1-1; no clear D gene. This CDR3 region has 15 residues. Trimming took off 3 bases at V and 0 bases at J, with 14 bases between the two ends. Per the germline V gene, CDR1 is SQVTM and CDR2 is ANQGSEA. CDR3 in amino acids: CSVDGQRTMNTEAFF. The CDR3 coding sequence is TGCAGCGTTGACGGTCAAAGGACCATGAACACTGAAGCTTTCTTT.

This clonotype was seen a few times. Just one base apart from a much larger clone, this may be a read error. This chain links TRBV28 with TRBJ2-7, with 7 bases lining up with TRBD2. After removal of 6 bases from V and 3 bases from J, the junction contained 14 bases not matched to a gene. Germline V gene sequence: CDR1 MDHEN, CDR2 SYDVKM. This CDR3 is 16 amino acids long. The CDR3 DNA is TGTGCCAGCAGGCTCCCAGGCGGGAGCCCTAGCTACGAGCAGTACTTC. Translated, it gives CASRLPGGSPSYEQYF.

This clonotype was detected only a few times. This CDR3 reads CATSSGGPPNTGELFF. CDR3 nucleotide sequence: TGTGCCACCAGCAGTGGTGGTCCACCGAACACCGGGGAGCTGTTTTTT. The chain joins TRBV15 to TRBJ2-2; no clear D. This CDR3 is 16 amino acids long. From germline, CDR1 is LNHNV and CDR2 YYDKDF (reference sequence). The V end lost 3 bases, the J end lost 0 bases, and 11 bases lay between the germline ends.

This clonotype showed up many times. V usage is TRBV5-1 and J usage is TRBJ2-7, with D perhaps given as TRBD1 or TRBD2 (6 bases each). Deletions cut 4 bases from V and 2 bases from J, with 16 bases between. CDR1 is SGHRS, CDR2 YFSETQ, per germline. This CDR3 is built from 15 residues. CDR3 sequence (DNA): TGCGCCAGCAGCCGTGATGGGGGGCCGACCTACGAGCAGTACTTC. Its translation is CASSRDGGPTYEQYF.

The CDR3 region has the DNA TGCGCCAGCAGCTCCCCGTTAGGCCCCGGGGAGCTGTTTTTT. Encoded protein: CASSSPLGPGELFF. This sequence joins TRBV5-1 and TRBJ2-2; D gene uncertain. CDR3 length: 14 residues. V lost 3 bases and J lost 6, with 12 bases in between. Germline V gene sequence: CDR1 SGHRS, CDR2 YFSETQ.

The chain recombines TRBV29-1 with TRBJ2-7, with D perhaps assigned TRBD1 or TRBD2 (5 bases each). V was shortened by 4 bases and J by 3 bases, with 19 bases between the two germline ends. The CDR3 has 15 residues. Looked up from germline, CDR1 is SQVTM and CDR2 is ANQGSEA. The CDR3 sequence is CSVGGTDRPGYEQYF. Here the CDR3 DNA reads TGCAGCGTTGGGGGGACGGACCGCCCTGGCTACGAGCAGTACTTC.

CDR3 sequence: CSVLVDYSYEQYF. For the CDR3, the DNA is TGCAGCGTGCTGGTAGACTACTCCTACGAGCAGTACTTC. The chain joins TRBV29-1 to TRBJ2-7; D might be TRBD2 (5 bases). Germline-derived CDR1 and CDR2 are SQVTM and ANQGSEA. This CDR3 has 13 residues. Trimming took off 6 bases at V and 0 bases at J, with 12 bases between the two ends.

This clonotype occurred a few times. The chain couples TRBV5-1 to TRBJ2-3; D might be TRBD1 (6 bases). Germline V lookup: CDR1 SGHRS, CDR2 YFSETQ. The CDR3 has 16 amino acids. V was clipped by 6 bases and J by 6 bases, with 23 bases between them. CDR3 sequence reads: CASNPEGYSGEDTQYF. Written as DNA, the CDR3 is TGCGCCAGCAACCCGGAAGGTTACTCAGGGGAGGATACGCAGTATTTT.

The V and J genes are TRBV4-3 and TRBJ1-5, with D perhaps matching TRBD1 (5 bases). The CDR3 has 15 amino acids. CDR1 and CDR2 (germline): LGHNA, YSLEER. V gave up 0 bases and J gave up 4 bases, with 10 bases separating them. CDR3 sequence: CASSQDHPGNQPQHF. The CDR3 DNA follows: TGCGCCAGCAGCCAAGATCACCCAGGGAATCAGCCCCAGCATTTT.

This chain uses TRBV9 with TRBJ2-5; D not resolved. The end of the DNA aligns better with TRBJ2-7, so the J call may be wrong. This CDR3 is built from 15 residues. Germline V CDR1 and CDR2: SGDLS, YYNGEE. The CDR3 DNA sequence: TGTGCCAGCAGCCCTCCTGGATCGGTAGGCAACGAGCAGTACTTC. This gives the protein CASSPPGSVGNEQYF.

V and J are TRBV5-1 and TRBJ2-3, with 8 bases that match TRBD1. V shed 7 bases, J shed 8 bases, and the junction held 9 bases outside the gene matches. CDR1 is SGHRS, CDR2 YFSETQ, per germline. This CDR3 comprises 13 residues. The CDR3 DNA sequence: TGCGCCAGCCGGGACAGGACGCAGGGTACGCAGTATTTT. Residues: CASRDRTQGTQYF.